This T cell receptor (beta chain) derives from a study of vaccination effects on CD4 cells after COVID-19 (dated by TCRdb to 2022 to 2024). For the study in its entirety: Post-vaccine samples across the study were collected a median of 72 days after the second dose, with a range of 14 to 241. Cultures from other donors in the study were sequenced with the Oncomine TCR Beta short-read assay on an Illumina iSeq 100. SARS-CoV-2 spike-specific CD4+ TCR repertoires were compared before and after mRNA vaccination in COVID-19 convalescent patients and in infection-naive vaccine recipients. A total of more than 8 COVID-19 convalescent patients and a handful of SARS-CoV-2-naive healthy vaccine recipients were included in the full study. General findings and caveats noted by the study authors: In healthy vaccine recipients, vaccine-induced clones were almost all SARS-CoV-2 mono-reactive, with only 1 of 255 being cross-reactive with common cold coronaviruses. Both infection-induced and vaccine-induced clones contracted markedly at late post-vaccination timepoints, which is consistent with waning T cell responses. The study was limited by a small number of convalescent patients, and early post-infection timepoints were lacking.

Libraries were built with the immunoSEQ multiplex PCR assay. DNA from the cultured, isolated CD4+ T cells was subjected to TCR beta CDR3 sequencing. The paper's processing steps were these. The analysis removed non-productive TCR sequences, trimmed reads to the CDR3 region, and retained only CDR3s that were 7 or more amino acids long. Antigen-specific clonotypes were identified using the MANAFEST web app by comparison of expansion in peptide wells against reference cultures. Positive clones required FDR<0.05 expansion versus reference and all other wells, odds ratio above 5, and frequency above 0.1% in two replicate wells. Clonotypes significantly expanded in SARS-CoV-2 spike wells and in at least one common cold coronavirus spike condition were defined as cross-reactive. CDR3 similarity was assessed by Levenshtein distance using the stringdist R package, and unrooted trees were constructed with ape in R 3.6.1. TCRdb took over this immuneACCESS table, retaining in-frame rearrangements with V and J assigned. Such tables are incomplete; in checked studies, under half of the missing clones stem from an unresolved V gene, and the remainder is unexplained. V and J calls and clone size are copied from that table; D and trimming were computed from the DNA. The sample data list about 66,000 clones, and roughly three quarters of these were observed just once. The ten largest clones add up to 0.95% of the sample.

In the ViraFEST assay, PBMC were stimulated with viral peptide pools, and antigen-specific CD4+ T cell clonotypes were then identified by expansion using TCR sequencing. After approximately 11 days of culture, CD4+ T cells were isolated with the EasySep CD4+ T cell isolation kit. Each participant received two doses of an mRNA SARS-CoV-2 vaccine, either BNT162b2 or mRNA-1273. Negative nucleocapsid antibody results before and after vaccination confirmed that the healthy vaccine recipients had no prior SARS-CoV-2 infection. A few million PBMC per well were cultured with approximately 10 ug/ml peptides in IMDM containing 5% human AB serum, about 9.7 IU/ml IL-2 and gentamicin. On days 3 and 7, half of the culture medium was replaced with fresh IL-2-containing medium. Unless noted otherwise, every peptide stimulation condition was grown in triplicate wells. Using Ficoll-Paque Plus gradient centrifugation, PBMC were separated from whole blood and then either used fresh or cryopreserved at -140C. The spike proteins of SARS-CoV-2 and of the common cold coronaviruses HCoV-NL63, HCoV-OC43 and HCoV-229E were spanned by overlapping peptide pools. The QIAamp micro DNA kit was used to extract genomic DNA from the cultured CD4+ T cells.

CDR1 and CDR2 (KGHDR, SFDVKD) derive from the germline V gene. V is trimmed back by 9 bases and J by 9 bases, and the junction contains 17 bases that no gene match accounts for. From cysteine to phenylalanine, the CDR3 is 16 amino acids long. Only the CDR3 DNA stays, 48 bases, in frame from base 1. Of note for this clone: No antigen is known for it. No base-level quality is on record; no much larger clone is a single base apart.

The material sequenced was CD4+ T cells from PBMCs cultured with HCoV-OC43 spike peptides, taken after COVID-19 vaccination. Explained via the paper, the cell subset or site label denotes: HCoV-OC43 spike overlapping peptide pool stimulation. The TCR comes from a human donor who received a COVID-19 vaccine. Recombination joined TRBV24-1 with TRBJ2-1; 9 middle bases align to TRBD1. CDR3 sequence: CATALSGTGSVGEQFF. The nucleotide sequence reads TGTGCCACCGCCCTTAGTGGGACAGGGTCGGTTGGTGAGCAGTTCTTC.